This T cell receptor (beta chain) was sequenced in a study of blood T cell repertoires in COVID-19. Across the whole study: Samples came from the United States, Italy and Spain, spanning acute and convalescent COVID-19. From T cells, B-cell-depleted T cells, or PBMCs came the material, which was cDNA or gDNA.

How the authors handled the data: Estimation of nucleated cell counts was performed using reference gene primer amplification. The table came from immunoSEQ multiplex PCR; TCRdb's copy has only in-frame clones and leaves some out. From that table come the V and J calls and clone size; the DNA was used to work out D and trimming. The sample has roughly 300,000 clones; over 80% are singletons. Germline V CDR1 and CDR2: LNHDA, SQIVND (reference sequence). The CDR3 runs to 13 residues. The ends were cut back, 10 bases at V and 0 bases at J, with 7 bases in the middle. The sequence came from a woman in her forties who had recovered from COVID-19. The rearrangement uses TRBV19 and TRBJ2-6; the D gene is possibly TRBD1 (5 bases). The source material was peripheral blood. This chain's CDR3 is CATTGSGANVLTF. For the CDR3, the DNA is TGTGCCACCACAGGCTCTGGGGCCAACGTCCTGACTTTC.